These T cell receptor beta chains were read from a single sample in a study of beta chain features in type 1 diabetes. Profiled with immunoSEQ multiplex PCR; TCRdb holds only in-frame clones, not every one. Of about 340,000 clones listed, about 13% are singletons. Sequenced: naive CD4+ T cells from blood. The receptors shown here come from a woman between 18 and 29 years old with type 1 diabetes. The CDR3 runs from the conserved cysteine through the conserved F or W. D genes are given only for firm matches. Clone size is not always given. Where it is, it says once, few, many or a class for expanded clones.

V gene	D gene	clone size	J gene	CDR3 DNA	CDR3 protein
TRBV7-2	TRBD2	.	TRBJ2-2	TGTGCCAGCAGCGCCCGGACTAGCGGCACCGGGGAGCTGTTTTTT	CASSARTSGTGELFF
TRBV12-5	.	few	TRBJ2-2	TGTGCTAGTGGTTTGGTAATCGCAGGCCCCCTAAACACCGGGGAGCTGTTTTTT	CASGLVIAGPLNTGELFF
TRBV29-1	TRBD1	few	TRBJ2-3	TGCAGCGCCTTGACAGGGGGCGGCACAGATACGCAGTATTTT	CSALTGGGTDTQYF
TRBV27	.	few	TRBJ1-5	TGTGCCAGCAGTGCCCAGGGGAGCAATCAGCCCCAGCATTTT	CASSAQGSNQPQHF
TRBV29-1	TRBD1	few	TRBJ1-1	TGCAGCGTACCGACGGGACAGGCCGCCGAAGCTTTCTTT	CSVPTGQAAEAFF
TRBV12-5	TRBD2	.	TRBJ2-5	TGTGCTAGTGGAACGGGGGGGGAGACCCAGTACTTC	CASGTGGETQYF
TRBV19	.	.	TRBJ2-7	TGTGCCAGTAGCCGACAGGTGACGGACCTCTACGAGCAGTACTTC	CASSRQVTDLYEQYF
TRBV4-3	TRBD2	few	TRBJ2-1	TGCGCCAGCAGCCAAGGACTAGCGGGAGGGGGGGTCTACAATGAGCAGTTCTTC	CASSQGLAGGGVYNEQFF
TRBV6-1	TRBD2	.	TRBJ2-3	TGTGCCAGCAGTATTAGCGGGAGCACAGATACGCAGTATTTT	CASSISGSTDTQYF
TRBV15	.	.	TRBJ2-1	TGTGCCACCAGCAGAGGACTAGGCTCCAATGAGCAGTTCTTC	CATSRGLGSNEQFF
TRBV5-4	TRBD2	.	TRBJ2-5	TGTGCCAGCAGTCAGAGCGGGAGTCGAGAGACCCAGTACTTC	CASSQSGSRETQYF
TRBV5-6	.	few	TRBJ2-3	TGTGCCAGCAGCTTGGGCCCAGGAGATACGCAGTATTTT	CASSLGPGDTQYF
TRBV5-1	TRBD2	.	TRBJ2-1	TGCGCCAGCAGCAGGGACTATGGCTACAATGAGCAGTTCTTC	CASSRDYGYNEQFF
TRBV28	.	few	TRBJ1-5	TGTGCCAGCAGTTCCCCCAGGGGTAATCAGCCCCAGCATTTT	CASSSPRGNQPQHF
TRBV7-2	.	few	TRBJ2-4	TGTGCCAGCAGCTTAGCAGGCCGCGGGTGGGGGGACATTCAGTACTTC	CASSLAGRGWGDIQYF
TRBV9	TRBD1	few	TRBJ2-5	TGTGCCAGCAGCGGACAGGGGGTAGAGACCCAGTACTTC	CASSGQGVETQYF
TRBV29-1	TRBD1	.	TRBJ1-1	TGCAGCGTTGACAAGACCAGGGGGCGTGAGGCTTTCTTT	CSVDKTRGREAFF
TRBV25-1	TRBD1	.	TRBJ1-2	TGTGCCAGCAGTGACCTGACAGGGGAGCACTTTGGCTACACCTTC	CASSDLTGEHFGYTF
TRBV9	TRBD2	.	TRBJ2-3	TGTGCCAGCAGCGTCACACTAGCGGGCCCAGATACGCAGTATTTT	CASSVTLAGPDTQYF
TRBV6-6	TRBD2	few	TRBJ2-1	TGTGCCAGCGCGGGACTAGCGGACAATGAGCAGTTCTTC	CASAGLADNEQFF
TRBV19	.	.	TRBJ2-2	TGTGCCAGCCATAGAGGTGCGAGCACCGGGGAGCTGTTTTTT	CASHRGASTGELFF
TRBV9	.	.	TRBJ2-1	TGTGCCAGCAGCGTAGCCGGTTATGAGCAGTTCTTC	CASSVAGYEQFF
TRBV9	TRBD2	few	TRBJ2-7	TGTGCCAGCAGCGTAGGGCTAGCGGGAGGGTCCCCCTACGAGCAGTACTTC	CASSVGLAGGSPYEQYF
TRBV6-6	.	.	TRBJ1-1	TGTGCCAGCGATTCTCAGGGGATGAACACTGAAGCTTTCTTT	CASDSQGMNTEAFF
TRBV5-4	TRBD2	.	TRBJ2-2	TGTGCCAGCAGCCCCAATAGCGGGAGGCTTTCGGCCGGGGAGCTGTTTTTT	CASSPNSGRLSAGELFF
TRBV28	.	few	TRBJ2-7	TGTGCCAGCAGTCTCAGGGCAGGGGAGCAGTACTTC	CASSLRAGEQYF
TRBV30	TRBD2	few	TRBJ2-1	TGTGCCTGGAGTGTAGGCCTAGCGGGAGGTGAGCAGTTCTTC	CAWSVGLAGGEQFF
TRBV11-3	.	.	TRBJ2-2	TGTGCCAGCAGCCCAACCGCCGGCAGGGAGAACACCGGGGAGCTGTTTTTT	CASSPTAGRENTGELFF
TRBV5-1	.	.	TRBJ1-4	TGCGCCAGCAGGGGTGGCGGTAATGAAAAACTGTTTTTT	CASRGGGNEKLFF
TRBV7-8	.	few	TRBJ1-5	TGTGCCAGCAGCTTATTCTCCAATCAGCCCCAGCATTTT	CASSLFSNQPQHF
TRBV19	TRBD2	few	TRBJ2-5	TGTGCCAGTAGTAGGGGAGGACTAGCGGGTAAAGGCAAGGAGACCCAGTACTTC	CASSRGGLAGKGKETQYF
TRBV5-4	.	few	TRBJ1-2	TGTGCCAGCAGGGGGGGAGACGGTGGATCTGACAACTATGGCTACACCTTC	CASRGGDGGSDNYGYTF
TRBV7-9	TRBD1	.	TRBJ1-2	TGTGCCAGCAGCTTAGACAGGGGTCAAGGCTACACCTTC	CASSLDRGQGYTF
TRBV19	TRBD1	.	TRBJ1-2	TGTGCCAGTATTATGACAGGGGGCAGGTTCTATGGCTACACCTTC	CASIMTGGRFYGYTF
TRBV7-9	TRBD1	.	TRBJ1-1	TGTGCCAGCAGCTTAGAGGGGACAGGTCGTGAAGCTTTCTTT	CASSLEGTGREAFF
TRBV30	TRBD2	.	TRBJ2-2	TGTGCCTGGAGTGTCTTTAGGACTAGCGGGAGAAGAACCGGGGAGCTGTTTTTT	CAWSVFRTSGRRTGELFF
TRBV12-5	TRBD2	.	TRBJ2-1	TGTGCTAGTGGTCTCCCGGGAGGTTCCTACAATGAGCAGTTCTTC	CASGLPGGSYNEQFF
TRBV19	TRBD2	few	TRBJ2-1	TGTGCCAGTAGTATACCAACCGGGGGACTAGCGGGGCGGGGCTCCTACAATGAGCAGTTCTTC	CASSIPTGGLAGRGSYNEQFF
TRBV28	.	.	TRBJ2-7	TGTGCCAGCAGTTCCACTGGTTCCGCGTCCGCCCACGAGCAGTACTTC	CASSSTGSASAHEQYF
TRBV11-3	TRBD2	.	TRBJ2-1	TGTGCCAGCAGCCAGGGACTAGCGGGAGTGGGTGAGCAGTTCTTC	CASSQGLAGVGEQFF
TRBV7-9	.	.	TRBJ2-7	TGTGCCAGCAGCTTAGAAGGTTCGACTGAGCAGTACTTC	CASSLEGSTEQYF
TRBV12-5	.	.	TRBJ2-1	TGTGCTAGTGGTCCCTCTCATTCGGTATCGTTCTTC	CASGPSHSVSFF